This TCR beta chain was retrieved from a study of spatial heterogeneity in lung cancer. Turning to the study itself: Follow-up PBMC specimens underwent sequencing when available; their median timing was roughly two years after resection. Mean representation of each unique TCR and UMI combination in the raw reads exceeded eight occurrences. Study observations and caveats: Blood carried ubiquitous expanded tumor TCRs more at resection than follow-up.

One entry per CDR3 protein, called by TCRdb with MiXCR from the 5' RACE reads. The repertoire holds more than 40,000 distinct CDR3 sequences, with around 21% as singletons. About this clonotype: Antigen unknown.

With 1 base removed from V and 0 bases from J, the gap between germline ends came to 9 bases. Germline values: CDR1 SGHAT, CDR2 FQNNGV. The CDR3 consists of 16 residues. The time point is: blood at routine non-recurrence follow-up after resection. From tumor, nontumor lung or frozen PBMC, whole RNA was taken unsorted for sequencing. This clonotype was obtained from a female donor with early-stage non-small cell lung cancer. The sample was PBMCs, taken at follow-up. V and J are TRBV11-2 and TRBJ2-2; D unclear. CDR3 loop: CASSLVWVANTGELFF. The CDR3 region has the DNA TGTGCCAGCAGCTTAGTTTGGGTAGCGAACACCGGGGAGCTGTTTTTT.